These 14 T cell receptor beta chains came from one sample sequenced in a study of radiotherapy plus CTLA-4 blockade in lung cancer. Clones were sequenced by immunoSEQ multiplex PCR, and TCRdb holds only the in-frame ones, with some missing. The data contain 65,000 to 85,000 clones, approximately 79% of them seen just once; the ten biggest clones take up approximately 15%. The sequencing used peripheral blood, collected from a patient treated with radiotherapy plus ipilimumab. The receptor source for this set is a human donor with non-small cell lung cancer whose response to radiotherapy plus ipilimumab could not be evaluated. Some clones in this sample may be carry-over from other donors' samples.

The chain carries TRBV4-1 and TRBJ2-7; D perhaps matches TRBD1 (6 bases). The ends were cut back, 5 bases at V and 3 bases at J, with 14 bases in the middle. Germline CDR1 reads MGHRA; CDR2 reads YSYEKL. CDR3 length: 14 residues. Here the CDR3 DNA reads TGCGCCAGCAGCTGGCGACAGGAGATCTACGAGCAGTACTTC. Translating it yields CASSWRQEIYEQYF.

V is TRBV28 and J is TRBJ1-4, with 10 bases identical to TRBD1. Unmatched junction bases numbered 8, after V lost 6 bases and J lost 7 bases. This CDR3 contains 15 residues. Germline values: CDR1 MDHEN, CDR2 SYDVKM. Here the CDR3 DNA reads TGTGCCAGCAGGTCGACAGGGGGCGGGCGTGAAAAACTGTTTTTT. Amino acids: CASRSTGGGREKLFF.

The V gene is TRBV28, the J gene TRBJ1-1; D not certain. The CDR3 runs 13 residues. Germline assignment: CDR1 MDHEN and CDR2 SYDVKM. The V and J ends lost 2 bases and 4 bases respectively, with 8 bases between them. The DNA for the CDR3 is TGTGCCAGCAGTTTAATCTCTAGCACTGAAGCTTTCTTT. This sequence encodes CASSLISSTEAFF.

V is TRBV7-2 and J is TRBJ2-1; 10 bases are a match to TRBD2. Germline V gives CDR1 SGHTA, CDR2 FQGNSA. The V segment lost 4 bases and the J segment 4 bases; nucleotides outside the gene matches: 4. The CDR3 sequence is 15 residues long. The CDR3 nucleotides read TGTGCCAGCAGCTCTAGCGGGGGCCCTTACAATGAGCAGTTCTTC. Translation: CASSSSGGPYNEQFF.

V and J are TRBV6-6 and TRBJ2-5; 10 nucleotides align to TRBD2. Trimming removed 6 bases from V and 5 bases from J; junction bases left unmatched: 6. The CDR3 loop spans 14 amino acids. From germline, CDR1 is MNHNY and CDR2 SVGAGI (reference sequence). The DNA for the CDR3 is TGTGCCAGCAGCCAGCGGGGGGGGCAGGAGACCCAGTACTTC. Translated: CASSQRGGQETQYF.

The CDR3 protein is CASSSRYGSSGNTIYF. The CDR3 DNA follows: TGTGCCAGCAGCTCGCGGTACGGTTCCTCTGGAAACACCATATATTTT. This chain joins TRBV7-2 and TRBJ1-3; D is uncertain. This CDR3 comprises 16 residues. Germline V gene data show CDR1 as SGHTA and CDR2 as FQGNSA. V was shortened by 4 bases and J by 0 bases, with 13 bases between the two germline ends.

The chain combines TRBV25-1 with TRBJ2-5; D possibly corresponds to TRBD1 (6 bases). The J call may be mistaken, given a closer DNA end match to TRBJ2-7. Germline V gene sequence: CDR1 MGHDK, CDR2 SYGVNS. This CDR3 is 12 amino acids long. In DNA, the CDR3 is TGTGCCAGCAGTGTACAGGGTAACGAGCAGTACTTC. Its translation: CASSVQGNEQYF.

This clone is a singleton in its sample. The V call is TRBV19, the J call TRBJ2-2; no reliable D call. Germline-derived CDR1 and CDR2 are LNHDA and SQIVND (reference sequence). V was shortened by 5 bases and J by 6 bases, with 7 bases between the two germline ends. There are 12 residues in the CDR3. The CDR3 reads CASSPPPGELFF. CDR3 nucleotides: TGTGCCAGTAGTCCCCCTCCCGGGGAGCTGTTTTTT.

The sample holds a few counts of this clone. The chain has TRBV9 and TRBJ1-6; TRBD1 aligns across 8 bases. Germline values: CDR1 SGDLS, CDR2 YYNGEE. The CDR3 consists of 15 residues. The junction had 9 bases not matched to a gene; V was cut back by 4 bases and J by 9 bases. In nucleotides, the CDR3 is TGTGCCAGCAGCACCATGACAGGGGTTGGTTCACCCCTCCACTTT. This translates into CASSTMTGVGSPLHF.

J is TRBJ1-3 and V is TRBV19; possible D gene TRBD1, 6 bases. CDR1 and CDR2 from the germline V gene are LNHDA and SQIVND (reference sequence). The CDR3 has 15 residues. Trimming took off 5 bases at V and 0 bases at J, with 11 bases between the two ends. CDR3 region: CASSLWDTSGNTIYF. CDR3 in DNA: TGTGCCAGTAGTCTGTGGGACACCTCTGGAAACACCATATATTTT.

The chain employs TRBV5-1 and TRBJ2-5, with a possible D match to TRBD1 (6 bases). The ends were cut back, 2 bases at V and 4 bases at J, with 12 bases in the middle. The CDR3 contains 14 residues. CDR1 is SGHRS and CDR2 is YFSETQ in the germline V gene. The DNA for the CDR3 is TGCGCCAGCAGCTTATGGACAGCTCGAGAGACCCAGTACTTC. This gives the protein CASSLWTARETQYF.

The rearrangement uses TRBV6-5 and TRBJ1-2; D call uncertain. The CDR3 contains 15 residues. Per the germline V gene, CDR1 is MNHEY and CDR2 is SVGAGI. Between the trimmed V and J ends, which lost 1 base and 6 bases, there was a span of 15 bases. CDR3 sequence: CASSYFVSDMDGYTF. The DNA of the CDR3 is TGTGCCAGCAGTTACTTCGTAAGTGACATGGATGGCTACACCTTC.

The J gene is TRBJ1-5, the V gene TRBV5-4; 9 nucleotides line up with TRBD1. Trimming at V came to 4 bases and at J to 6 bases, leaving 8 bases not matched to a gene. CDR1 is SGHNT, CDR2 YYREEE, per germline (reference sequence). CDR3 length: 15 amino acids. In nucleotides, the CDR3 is TGTGCCAGCAGCCTCACAGGGGGCCTCGGTCAGCCCCAGCATTTT. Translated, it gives CASSLTGGLGQPQHF. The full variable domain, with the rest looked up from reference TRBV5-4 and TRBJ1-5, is ETGVTQSPTHLIKTRGQQVTLRCSSQSGHNTVSWYQQALGQGPQFIFQYYREEENGRGNFPPRFSGLQFPNYSSELNVNALELDDSALYLCASSLTGGLGQPQHFGDGTRLSIL.

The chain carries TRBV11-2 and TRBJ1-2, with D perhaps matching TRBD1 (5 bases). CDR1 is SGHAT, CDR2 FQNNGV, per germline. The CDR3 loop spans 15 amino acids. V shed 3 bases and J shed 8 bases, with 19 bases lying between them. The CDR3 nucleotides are TGTGCCAGCAGCTTTGCATTCGGGCAGGGCGGCGGCTACACCTTC. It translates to CASSFAFGQGGGYTF. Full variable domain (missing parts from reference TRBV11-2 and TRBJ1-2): EAGVAQSPRYKIIEKRQSVAFWCNPISGHATLYWYQQILGQGPKLLIQFQNNGVVDDSQLPKDRFSAERLKGVDSTLKIQPAKLEDSAVYLCASSFAFGQGGGYTFGSGTRLTVV.